This note documents a single T cell receptor beta chain sequence. This CDR3 comprises 14 residues. After removal of 1 base from V and 4 bases from J, the junction contained 3 bases not matched to a gene. Germline CDR1 is MNHEY and CDR2 is SMNVEV (reference sequence). Study processing details: Cell counts per sample came from amplifying reference gene primers. TCRdb keeps only in-frame clones here, not all; method: immunoSEQ multiplex PCR. That table supplies the V and J calls and clone size; D and trimming were determined from the DNA. The sample carries about 110,000 clones, more than 80% recorded once. The data were taken from a study of blood T cell repertoires in COVID-19. For the study at large: The United States, Italy and Spain supplied acute and convalescent COVID-19 samples. The cDNA or gDNA used as material had been derived from T cells, B-cell-depleted T cells, or PBMCs.

This clonotype was obtained from a woman aged 80 or over with acute or convalescent COVID-19. The chain recombines TRBV27 with TRBJ2-5, with 7 nucleotides matching TRBD2. The source material was peripheral blood. The CDR3 reads CASSLWGGLETQYF. CDR3 nucleotides: TGTGCCAGCAGTTTATGGGGGGGATTAGAGACCCAGTACTTC.